This entry concerns a single T cell receptor (beta chain). These data come from a study of shared clonotypes between healthy human individuals. V was trimmed by 6 bases and J by 1 base, leaving 2 bases between them. This CDR3 has 11 amino acids. CDR1 is ENHRY, CDR2 SYGVKD, per germline. Here immunoSEQ multiplex PCR was the method, and the copy in TCRdb shows in-frame clones only, minus some. This sample carries 950,000 to 1,200,000 clones, roughly 77% of them seen once, and the ten largest clones take roughly 0.9%. The sequence was collected from a man between 18 and 29 years old in good health. Some clones in this sample may be carry-over from other donors' samples. The chain joins TRBV10-3 to TRBJ2-3; D gene unclear. Sequenced input: memory CD4+ T cells from PBMCs. Subset reported: CD45RA-negative fraction. This chain's CDR3 is CAIRGTDTQYF. DNA for the CDR3: TGTGCCATCAGGGGCACAGATACGCAGTATTTT.